This TCR beta chain derives from a study of T cell repertoires in cytomegalovirus infection. MiXCR, run by TCRdb on the reads, gives a single entry per CDR3 protein. The sample records some 200,000 distinct CDR3 sequences, roughly 19% being singletons. This clonotype was detected many times. Sequences were obtained from PBMCs. The sequence was collected from a human donor in good health (CMV status not recorded). Some clones in this sample may be carry-over from other donors' samples.

The CDR3 DNA follows: TGTGCCAGTAAATGGGCGAGCACAGATACGCAGTATTTT. As protein: CASKWASTDTQYF. The J gene is TRBJ2-3, the V gene TRBV19; D is undetermined. The CDR3 spans 13 residues. Germline CDR1 is LNHDA and CDR2 is SQIVND (reference sequence). Trimming removed 7 bases from V and 0 bases from J, with 8 bases in between.